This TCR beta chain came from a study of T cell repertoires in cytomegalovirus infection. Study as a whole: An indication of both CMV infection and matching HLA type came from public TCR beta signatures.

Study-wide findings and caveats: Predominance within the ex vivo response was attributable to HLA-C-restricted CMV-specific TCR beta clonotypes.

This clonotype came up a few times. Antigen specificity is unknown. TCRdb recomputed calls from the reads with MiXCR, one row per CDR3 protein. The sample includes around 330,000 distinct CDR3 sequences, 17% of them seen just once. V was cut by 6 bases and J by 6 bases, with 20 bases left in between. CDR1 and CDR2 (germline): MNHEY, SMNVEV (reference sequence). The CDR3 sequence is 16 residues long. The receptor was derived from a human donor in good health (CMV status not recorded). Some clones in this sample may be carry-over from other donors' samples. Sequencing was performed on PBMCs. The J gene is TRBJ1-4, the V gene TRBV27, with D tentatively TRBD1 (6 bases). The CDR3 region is CASRAVKGVMHEKLFF. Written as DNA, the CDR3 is TGTGCCAGCAGGGCCGTTAAGGGGGTAATGCATGAAAAACTGTTTTTT.